This TCR beta chain was identified during a study of CD4+ T cells in melanoma. Clones were sequenced by immunoSEQ multiplex PCR, and TCRdb holds only the in-frame ones, with some missing. The sample contains about 50,000 clones, approximately 92% of which appear only once. This CDR3 has 15 amino acids. With 5 bases removed from V and 6 bases from J, the gap between germline ends came to 18 bases. Germline V CDR1 and CDR2: SGHVS, FQNEAQ. Sequences were obtained from peripheral blood. This clonotype originated in a human donor with melanoma. V usage is TRBV7-8 and J usage is TRBJ2-3, with D perhaps TRBD2 (6 bases). The CDR3 DNA is TGTGCCAGCAGCCAAACTAGCCGGCGTGGGGATACGCAGTATTTT. This translates into CASSQTSRRGDTQYF. Full variable domain (missing parts from reference TRBV7-8 and TRBJ2-3): GAGVSQSPRYKVAKRGQDVALRCDPISGHVSLFWYQQALGQGPEFLTYFQNEAQLDKSGLPSDRFFAERPEGSVSTLKIQRTQQEDSAVYLCASSQTSRRGDTQYFGPGTRLTVL.